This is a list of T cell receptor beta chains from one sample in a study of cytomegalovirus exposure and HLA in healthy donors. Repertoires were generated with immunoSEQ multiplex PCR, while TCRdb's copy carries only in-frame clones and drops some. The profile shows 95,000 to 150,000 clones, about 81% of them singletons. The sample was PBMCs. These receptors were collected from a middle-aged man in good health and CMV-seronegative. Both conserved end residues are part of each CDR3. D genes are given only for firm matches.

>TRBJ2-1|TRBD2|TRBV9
CASSVGGSGGAYEQFF
TGTGCCAGCAGCGTAGGGGGTAGCGGGGGGGCCTATGAGCAGTTCTTC
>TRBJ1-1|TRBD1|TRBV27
CASSRQGSAEAFF
TGTGCCAGCAGTCGACAGGGGTCGGCTGAAGCTTTCTTT
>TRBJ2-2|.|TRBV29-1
CSAGVVGTGELFF
TGCAGCGCAGGGGTAGTGGGCACCGGGGAGCTGTTTTTT
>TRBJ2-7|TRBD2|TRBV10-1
CASSPSGGSLYEQYF
TGCGCCAGCAGTCCTAGCGGAGGGTCCCTCTACGAGCAGTACTTC
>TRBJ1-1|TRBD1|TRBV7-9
CASSRQGSNAEAFF
TGTGCCAGCAGCCGACAGGGTTCGAACGCTGAAGCTTTCTTT
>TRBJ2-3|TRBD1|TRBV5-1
CASRQGASTDTQYF
TGCGCCAGCAGACAGGGGGCATCCACAGATACGCAGTATTTT
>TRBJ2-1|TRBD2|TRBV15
CATSRGGLAGRYNEQFF
TGTGCCACCAGCAGAGGTGGGCTAGCGGGCCGATACAATGAGCAGTTCTTC
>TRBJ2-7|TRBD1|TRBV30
CAWRSRDRVNEQYF
TGTGCCTGGAGATCCCGGGACAGGGTCAACGAGCAGTACTTC
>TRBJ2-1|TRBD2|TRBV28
CASRVSGPDKQQFF
TGTGCCAGCAGAGTTAGCGGGCCCGATAAGCAGCAGTTCTTC
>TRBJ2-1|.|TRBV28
CASSPISGGLEQFF
TGTGCCAGCAGTCCCATCTCGGGGGGCCTTGAGCAGTTCTTC
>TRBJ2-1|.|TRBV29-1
CSVRLVSEQFF
TGCAGCGTTCGACTAGTGAGTGAGCAGTTCTTC
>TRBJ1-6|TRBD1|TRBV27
CASSGQGGNSPLHF
TGTGCCAGCAGTGGACAGGGTGGAAATTCACCCCTCCACTTT
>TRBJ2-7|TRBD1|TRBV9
CASSVVFVGQSSYEQYF
TGTGCCAGCAGCGTAGTTTTTGTGGGACAGAGCTCCTACGAGCAGTACTTC
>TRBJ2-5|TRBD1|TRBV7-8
CASRAGGSETQYF
TGTGCCAGCAGGGCAGGGGGCTCGGAGACCCAGTACTTC
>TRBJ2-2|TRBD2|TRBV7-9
CASSFIAGKAGELFF
TGTGCCAGCAGCTTCATAGCGGGGAAGGCCGGGGAGCTGTTTTTT